These 30 T cell receptor beta chains came from one sample sequenced in a study of regulatory T cells in long-lasting Graves disease. Time point noted: newly diagnosed GD, antithyroid drugs for less than 3 months. PBMCs provided the RNA from which the TCR library was made. According to the study, TCR beta libraries were built with iRepertoire HTBI primers and CDR3-region Arm-PCR. Each CDR3 protein gets one entry after TCRdb re-called the multiplex PCR reads with MiXCR. The sample includes some 450,000 distinct CDR3 sequences, about 15% of them seen just once. The same specimen was also included in a second study, on T cells in Graves' hyperthyroidism and ophthalmopathy.

The material was peripheral blood mononuclear cells (PBMCs), obtained at new diagnosis, from a patient treated with antithyroid drugs. All receptors derive from a woman aged 25 to 39 with Graves disease.

This clonotype was seen repeatedly, ten times or more. The rearrangement joins TRBV12-3 or TRBV12-4 to TRBJ2-6; D tentatively reads TRBD1 or TRBD2 (5 bases each). CDR3 length: 18 residues. The V and J ends lost 7 bases and 0 bases respectively, with 19 bases between them. CDR3 sequence (DNA): TGTGCCAGCACCCCTTCGAGGGGCGGAGGCTCTGGGGCCAACGTCCTGACTTTC. Translating it yields CASTPSRGGGSGANVLTF.

This clonotype was seen at least ten times. The gene calls are TRBV6-1 and TRBJ2-7; 7 bases line up with TRBD2. CDR1 is MNHNS and CDR2 is SASEGT in the germline V gene. After removal of 5 bases from V and 12 bases from J, the junction contained 10 bases not matched to a gene. This CDR3 is 12 amino acids long. CDR3 protein: CASSRDYLLWYF. CDR3 DNA sequence: TGTGCCAGCAGTCGGGACTACCTTTTATGGTACTTC.

This clonotype came up many times. The chain is built from TRBV20-1 and TRBJ1-2, with 9 bases aligning to TRBD1. CDR3 length: 13 amino acids. The germline V gene encodes CDR1 DFQATT and CDR2 SNEGSKA (reference sequence). Trimming at V came to 6 bases and at J to 8 bases, leaving 10 bases not matched to a gene. In DNA, the CDR3 is TGCAGTGCCCGGGGACAGGGAGGCGAAGGCTACACCTTC. Its translation: CSARGQGGEGYTF.

Many counts were recorded for this clonotype. The chain's CDR3 is CASSLAPGGGAGSDTQYF. CDR3 nucleotide sequence: TGTGCCAGCAGCTTAGCCCCCGGGGGGGGGGCTGGATCAGATACGCAGTATTTT. This chain links TRBV7-2 with TRBJ2-3, with 8 positions matching TRBD2. The trim removed 0 bases at V and 4 bases at J, leaving 12 bases unmatched. The CDR3 length is 18 residues. Germline V gene data show CDR1 as SGHTA and CDR2 as FQGNSA.

The chain couples TRBV6-1 to TRBJ2-7, with a possible D match to TRBD2 (6 bases). CDR1 and CDR2 from the germline V gene are MNHNS and SASEGT. This CDR3 region has 11 residues. Trimming pared 6 bases from V and 9 bases from J, leaving 12 bases between. DNA of the CDR3: TGTGCCAGCAGAACGGGGGTAAGGCAGTACTTC. Its protein product is CASRTGVRQYF.

This clonotype was found many times. V usage is TRBV9 and J usage is TRBJ2-1; TRBD2 aligns across 13 bases. The length of the CDR3 is 15 residues. Trimming took 4 bases from V and 5 from J; bases not matched to a gene: 3. The germline V gene encodes CDR1 SGDLS and CDR2 YYNGEE. CDR3 DNA: TGTGCCAGCAGCAGAACTAGCGGGAGGGACAATGAGCAGTTCTTC. Its protein is CASSRTSGRDNEQFF.

This clonotype was seen repeatedly, ten times or more. The CDR3 DNA reads as TGTGCCACCAGCAAAAGACCCGAGGCCAAAAACATTCAGTACTTC. It codes for CATSKRPEAKNIQYF. The rearrangement joins TRBV15 to TRBJ2-4, with unresolved D. The germline gives CDR1 LNHNV, CDR2 YYDKDF (reference sequence). Deletions cut 4 bases from V and 1 base from J, with 11 bases between. The CDR3 length is 15 residues.

Note on this clonotype: In this CDR3 the conserved last residue, phenylalanine or tryptophan, is missing, so a read error is likely. This chain connects TRBV11-2 to TRBJ1-5, with D perhaps matching TRBD1 (5 bases). The CDR3 runs 13 residues. V lost 9 bases and J lost 7, with 16 bases in between. CDR1 is SGHAT and CDR2 is FQNNGV in the germline V gene. This chain's CDR3 is CASSRGARQPQHL. CDR3 nucleotide sequence: TGTGCCAGTTCGAGAGGGGCAAGGCAGCCCCAGCATCTT.

This clonotype was detected many times. The rearrangement uses TRBV15 and TRBJ1-2; the D gene is possibly TRBD1 (5 bases). V was cut by 2 bases and J by 6 bases, with 10 bases left in between. Germline CDR1 reads LNHNV; CDR2 reads YYDKDF (reference sequence). The CDR3 consists of 13 residues. Written as DNA, the CDR3 is TGTGCCACCAGCAGACCCAGGGCCGATGGCTACACCTTC. Its translation: CATSRPRADGYTF.

The chain recombines TRBV7-2 with TRBJ2-2; D remains ambiguous. The CDR3 is 19 residues long. Per germline, CDR1 SGHTA and CDR2 FQGNSA. V lost 3 bases and J 2 bases, leaving 22 bases between the germline ends. The CDR3 nucleotides are TGTGCCAGCAGCTTCAACCCCCAAGGCGAAAAAAAAAACACCGGGGAGCTGTTTTTT. Its protein is CASSFNPQGEKKNTGELFF.

In this sample, this clonotype turned up many times. Here the CDR3 DNA reads TGTGCCAGCAGCCAAGTCAATGGAAGGTCCTATAATTCACCCCTCCACTTT. It yields the protein CASSQVNGRSYNSPLHF. The chain recombines TRBV3-1 with TRBJ1-6; no clear D gene. The CDR3 runs 17 residues. The germline V gene has CDR1 LGHDT and CDR2 YNNKEL (reference sequence). Trimming took off 1 base at V and 1 base at J, with 11 bases between the two ends.

This clonotype was detected ten times or more. For the CDR3, the DNA is TGTGCCAGCAGCTGGCGGGGTAGCACAGATACGCAGTATTTT. Protein sequence: CASSWRGSTDTQYF. This chain connects TRBV27 to TRBJ2-3; possible D gene TRBD2, 6 bases. This CDR3 has 14 amino acids. From germline, CDR1 is MNHEY and CDR2 SMNVEV (reference sequence). V lost 6 bases and J 0 bases, leaving 10 bases between the germline ends.

The chain combines TRBV14 with TRBJ1-4; D gene ambiguous. CDR1 is SGHDN, CDR2 FVKESK, per germline. Trimming left V 4 bases short and J 0 bases short, with 6 bases between. This CDR3 is built from 14 residues. The CDR3 region is CASSRTTTNEKLFF. In DNA, the CDR3 is TGTGCCAGCAGCCGGACTACAACTAATGAAAAACTGTTTTTT.

A few counts support this clonotype. V gene TRBV5-5 combines with J gene TRBJ2-3, with D perhaps matching TRBD1 (5 bases). V lost 6 bases and J lost 0, with 17 bases in between. The V gene's germline CDR1 is SGHKS and CDR2 YYEKEE (reference sequence). This CDR3 has 16 amino acids. CDR3 residues: CASTPGPMTSTDTQYF. Written as DNA, the CDR3 is TGTGCCAGCACCCCAGGGCCAATGACTAGCACAGATACGCAGTATTTT.

CDR3 coding DNA: TGTGCCAGTAGTTCTTGGGCTCCAGGATCCTACGAGCAGTACTTC. Translating it yields CASSSWAPGSYEQYF. The chain combines TRBV19 with TRBJ2-7; D is unclear. Germline CDR1 is LNHDA and CDR2 is SQIVND (reference sequence). V gave up 5 bases and J gave up 1 base, with 15 bases separating them. The CDR3 runs 15 residues.

This clonotype was seen only a few times. The chain combines TRBV19 with TRBJ2-1; D is tentatively TRBD1 or TRBD2 (5 bases each). Germline V gene lookup returns CDR1 LNHDA and CDR2 SQIVND (reference sequence). The CDR3 consists of 15 residues. Deletions cut 6 bases from V and 4 bases from J, with 16 bases between. CDR3 sequence: CASRMEGTLYNEQFF. The CDR3 coding sequence is TGTGCCAGTAGGATGGAAGGGACCCTTTACAATGAGCAGTTCTTC.

V is TRBV20-1 and J is TRBJ2-2; 8 bases align to TRBD1. The CDR3 covers 19 residues. The J segment lost 0 bases and the V segment lost 0 bases, leaving 12 bases of the junction unmatched. Germline V gene data show CDR1 as DFQATT and CDR2 as SNEGSKA (reference sequence). CDR3 in amino acids: CSARDLLSDREANTGELFF. In nucleotides, the CDR3 is TGCAGTGCTAGAGATCTATTGTCGGACAGGGAAGCGAACACCGGGGAGCTGTTTTTT.

The chain carries TRBV7-2 and TRBJ2-5; D not resolved. This CDR3 is built from 12 residues. The germline V and J ends were trimmed by 5 bases and 10 bases, with 14 bases remaining between them. Germline V lookup: CDR1 SGHTA, CDR2 FQGNSA. The CDR3 here is CASSRAQSSQYF. DNA of the CDR3: TGTGCCAGCAGCCGCGCGCAATCGAGCCAGTACTTC.

This clonotype has at least ten counts. The J gene is TRBJ1-1, the V gene TRBV30; tentatively, D is TRBD1 (5 bases). From germline, CDR1 is GTSNPN and CDR2 SVGIG (reference sequence). V lost 1 base to trimming and J lost 11 bases, with 11 bases between them. This CDR3 is built from 11 residues. In nucleotides, the CDR3 is TGTGCCTGGAGTGGGGGCGCTTCGGCTTTCTTT. Translated, it gives CAWSGGASAFF.

J is TRBJ1-2 and V is TRBV6-1, with 7 bases lining up with TRBD1. CDR1 MNHNS and CDR2 SASEGT come from the germline V gene. V lost 6 bases, J lost 5 bases, and 15 bases stayed unmatched. This CDR3 has 16 residues. The CDR3 DNA sequence: TGTGCCAGCAGGAGGGACAGCCCATCTTCCTGGTATGGCTACACCTTC. Translating gives CASRRDSPSSWYGYTF.

This chain connects TRBV7-2 to TRBJ2-3, with D possibly being TRBD1 or TRBD2 (6 bases each). Germline values: CDR1 SGHTA, CDR2 FQGNSA. Trimming stripped 6 bases from V and 2 bases from J, with 21 bases between. This CDR3 has 17 amino acids. CDR3 DNA: TGTGCCAGCAGTCCTACCACACTAGGGGGGTACACAGATACGCAGTATTTT. It translates to CASSPTTLGGYTDTQYF. Looking up the rest from reference TRBV7-2 and TRBJ2-3 gives the full variable domain: GAGVSQSPSNKVTEKGKDVELRCDPISGHTALYWYRQSLGQGLEFLIYFQGNSAPDKSGLPSDRFSAERTGGSVSTLTIQRTQQEDSAVYLCASSPTTLGGYTDTQYFGPGTRLTVL.

This clonotype was seen many times. The rearrangement links TRBV2 to TRBJ1-2; D is uncertain. Germline CDR1 and CDR2: SNHLY and FYNNEI. The CDR3 extends over 15 amino acids. V lost 6 bases, J lost 4 bases, and 18 bases lay in between. This CDR3 is CASSLVGGHLYGYTF. The CDR3 DNA reads TGTGCCAGCAGCCTCGTTGGAGGGCATCTCTATGGCTACACCTTC.

This clonotype has ten or more counts. The genes are TRBV11-2 and TRBJ1-1; D is undetermined. V was pared by 6 bases and J by 1 base, with 12 bases between. CDR1 is SGHAT, CDR2 FQNNGV, per germline. The CDR3 runs to 14 residues. In nucleotides, the CDR3 is TGTGCCAGCAGGAACACTAACCAGAACACTGAAGCTTTCTTT. It is translated as CASRNTNQNTEAFF.

This clonotype has a count of ten or more. Mismatch with germline at one junction end may stem from a read error. The chain links TRBV5-4 to TRBJ2-5; the D is unclear. The CDR3 covers 12 residues. The V gene's germline CDR1 is SGHNT and CDR2 YYREEE (reference sequence). CDR3 DNA sequence: TGTGCCAGCAGCTTGGGGATAGAGGCCCAGTACTTC. It is translated as CASSLGIEAQYF.

This clonotype came up many times. The chain employs TRBV20-1 and TRBJ2-1; a possible D gene is TRBD2 (7 bases). This CDR3 has 13 residues. The germline CDR1 and CDR2 sequences are DFQATT and SNEGSKA (reference sequence). The CDR3 DNA sequence: TGCGGGGGGGCCGTCGAGTCCTACAATGAGCAGTTCTTC. Encoded protein: CGGAVESYNEQFF.

CDR3 in amino acids: CSARVTSGRARTGELFF. For the CDR3, the DNA is TGCAGTGCTAGGGTGACTAGCGGGAGGGCCCGTACCGGGGAGCTGTTTTTT. The genes are TRBV20-1 and TRBJ2-2; 14 bases are a match to TRBD2. Germline CDR1 is DFQATT and CDR2 is SNEGSKA (reference sequence). The V segment lost 3 bases and the J segment 5 bases; nucleotides outside the gene matches: 8. The CDR3 contains 17 residues.

In its sample, this clonotype was seen a few times. The chain couples TRBV9 to TRBJ2-1, with 7 bases lining up with TRBD2. V was clipped by 0 bases and J by 7 bases; unmatched bases: 4. The germline V gene has CDR1 SGDLS and CDR2 YYNGEE. The CDR3 length is 14 residues. The CDR3 DNA sequence: TGTGCCAGCAGCGTAGGGGGAGGGGTTAATGAGCAGTTCTTC. This translates into CASSVGGGVNEQFF.

Details on this clonotype: A much larger clone differs from this one at a single base, so this may be a read error. V is TRBV18 and J is TRBJ1-3, with a possible D match to TRBD1 (6 bases). The CDR3 extends over 13 amino acids. Per the germline V gene, CDR1 is KGHSH and CDR2 is LQKENI. The CDR3: CVSATAGANTIYF. The CDR3 nucleotides read TGTGTCAGCGCCACTGCAGGGGCCAACACCATATATTTT.

The V and J genes are TRBV11-3 and TRBJ2-1; a weak D match, TRBD1 (6 bases). Germline V gene data show CDR1 as SGHNT and CDR2 as YENEEA. Deletions cut 5 bases from V and 7 bases from J, with 15 bases between. The CDR3 loop spans 14 amino acids. The CDR3 nucleotides read TGTGCCAGCAGCCAGGGGCGGACCGGGAATGAGCAGTTCTTC. Translated, it gives CASSQGRTGNEQFF.

On this clonotype itself: Just one base apart from a much larger clone, this may be a read error. The chain combines TRBV6-2 or TRBV6-3 with TRBJ2-7; perhaps TRBD1 as D (6 bases). Looked up from germline, CDR1 is MNHEY and CDR2 is SVGEGT. The CDR3 runs to 17 residues. The CDR3 DNA reads as TGTGCCAGTCGATTTTGGACAGCATACGTCTATCCCTACGAGCGGTACTTC. Translation: CASRFWTAYVYPYERYF.